The clone carrying this T cell receptor (beta chain) turned up a few times. J gave up 9 bases and V 5 bases, and 11 bases lay outside the gene matches. CDR1 is SGHTA, CDR2 FQGNSA, per germline. This CDR3 is 17 amino acids long. Assay: immunoSEQ multiplex PCR; the TCRdb copy retains only in-frame clones and omits some. This table has about 140,000 clones, more than 75% appearing once. This specimen belongs to a study of blood T cell repertoires in COVID-19. Sequencing was done on a sample of peripheral blood. The receptor was isolated from a woman in her forties or fifties with acute or convalescent COVID-19. The rearrangement links TRBV7-2 to TRBJ2-1; 15 positions match TRBD2. The DNA for the CDR3 is TGTGCCAGCAGCCCAAGCTACGGACTAGCGGGGGGGGGTGAGCAGTTCTTC. Its translation: CASSPSYGLAGGGEQFF. Full variable domain (outside the CDR3, taken from reference TRBV7-2 and TRBJ2-1): GAGVSQSPSNKVTEKGKDVELRCDPISGHTALYWYRQSLGQGLEFLIYFQGNSAPDKSGLPSDRFSAERTGGSVSTLTIQRTQQEDSAVYLCASSPSYGLAGGGEQFFGPGTRLTVL.